The 18 T cell receptor beta chains below all came from one sample that was sequenced in a study of blood T cell repertoires in COVID-19. Assay used: immunoSEQ multiplex PCR; TCRdb lists only in-frame clones, some missing. The sample has 65,000 to 70,000 clones, more than 75% seen once. Source material: peripheral blood. The source is a woman in her sixties or seventies with acute or convalescent COVID-19.

The chain has TRBV6-4 and TRBJ2-1, with a tentative D call TRBD2 (6 bases). The V gene's germline CDR1 is MRHNA and CDR2 SNTAGT. The CDR3 extends over 13 amino acids. Trimming shortened V by 5 bases and J by 10 bases, and 15 bases separated the two germline ends. The CDR3 coding sequence is TGTGCCAGCAGTCTTGAACGCCGGGGGGAGCAGTTCTTC. Translated: CASSLERRGEQFF.

V usage is TRBV19 and J usage is TRBJ2-1; 7 nucleotides align to TRBD2. V was clipped by 8 bases and J by 2 bases; unmatched bases: 9. The CDR3 sequence is 15 residues long. Germline V CDR1 and CDR2: LNHDA, SQIVND (reference sequence). In DNA form, the CDR3 reads TGTGCCAGTGCCTACGACGCGGGGGCCTACAATGAGCAGTTCTTC. Its translation is CASAYDAGAYNEQFF.

The chain has TRBV5-4 and TRBJ2-4; TRBD1 matches 8 bases. Germline-derived CDR1 and CDR2 are SGHNT and YYREEE (reference sequence). Trimming cost V 3 bases and J 0 bases; bases outside gene matches: 5. The length of the CDR3 is 16 residues. The CDR3 is CASSSGQDLAKNIQYF. The CDR3 coding sequence is TGTGCCAGCAGCTCGGGACAGGACCTAGCCAAAAACATTCAGTACTTC.

The chain employs TRBV6-1 and TRBJ1-3; maybe TRBD1 (5 bases). The CDR3 spans 16 residues. The germline V and J ends were trimmed by 4 bases and 3 bases, with 16 bases remaining between them. Looked up from germline, CDR1 is MNHNS and CDR2 is SASEGT. CDR3 DNA: TGTGCCAGCAGTGGTATGACAGCACTTCTTGGAAACACCATATATTTT. Its translation is CASSGMTALLGNTIYF.

The chain is built from TRBV6-5 and TRBJ1-6; no definite D call. Germline CDR1 is MNHEY and CDR2 is SVGAGI. The CDR3 length is 13 residues. V was shortened by 7 bases and J by 7 bases, with 11 bases between the two germline ends. CDR3 protein: CASTEGGNSPLHF. The CDR3 bases are TGTGCCAGCACGGAGGGAGGCAATTCACCCCTCCACTTT.

The J gene is TRBJ1-2, the V gene TRBV5-5; 7 bases fit TRBD1. The CDR3 is 13 amino acids. Germline trimming cut 4 bases from V and 4 bases from J; bases unmatched to any gene: 4. The germline V gene has CDR1 SGHKS and CDR2 YYEKEE (reference sequence). CDR3 residues: CASSQGDFYGYTF. CDR3 in DNA: TGTGCCAGCAGCCAGGGGGACTTCTATGGCTACACCTTC.

The chain employs TRBV5-6 and TRBJ1-2; D is perhaps TRBD1 (6 bases). This CDR3 comprises 12 residues. V dropped 3 bases and J dropped 4 bases, with 7 bases sitting between them. Germline V gives CDR1 SGHDT, CDR2 YYEEEE. The CDR3 sequence is CASSSQGYGYTF. The CDR3 coding sequence is TGTGCCAGCAGCTCACAGGGCTATGGCTACACCTTC.

CDR3 coding DNA: TGTGCCAGCAGCTTAGGACAGGGGGCCGGGGAGACCCAGTACTTC. It specifies CASSLGQGAGETQYF. The V call is TRBV7-8, the J call TRBJ2-5; TRBD1 aligns across 10 bases. The trim removed 1 base at V and 5 bases at J, leaving 4 bases unmatched. The CDR3 is made up of 15 amino acids. Germline loops: CDR1 SGHVS, CDR2 FQNEAQ.

CDR3 nucleotides: TGTGCCAGCAGCCTGAAAGAGGATCAGCCCCAGCATTTT. The encoded protein is CASSLKEDQPQHF. The V and J genes are TRBV27 and TRBJ1-5; no definite D call. Between the trimmed V and J ends, which lost 6 bases and 5 bases, there was a span of 11 bases. CDR1 and CDR2 from the germline V gene are MNHEY and SMNVEV (reference sequence). The CDR3 loop spans 13 amino acids.

The rearrangement joins TRBV27 to TRBJ2-7; 7 bases line up with TRBD1. The germline CDR1 and CDR2 sequences are MNHEY and SMNVEV (reference sequence). V shed 2 bases and J 3 bases; nucleotides not matched to a gene: 4. The CDR3 sequence is 14 residues long. The chain's CDR3 is CASSLHSGGYEQYF. The CDR3 nucleotides read TGTGCCAGCAGTTTACATTCAGGGGGCTACGAGCAGTACTTC.

V and J are TRBV7-3 and TRBJ2-2; tentative D call: TRBD2 (6 bases). The CDR3 is 14 amino acids. V was trimmed by 2 bases and J by 7 bases, leaving 11 bases between them. CDR1 is SGHTA, CDR2 FQGTGA, per germline. As DNA, the CDR3 is TGTGCCAGCAGCTTACCCCAGGGAGGCGGGGAGCTGTTTTTT. Its translation: CASSLPQGGGELFF.

This clone was observed a few times. V gene TRBV6-2 or TRBV6-3 combines with J gene TRBJ2-4, with a weak D call TRBD1 (5 bases). Looked up from germline, CDR1 is MNHEY and CDR2 is SVGEGT. CDR3 length: 18 residues. Between the trimmed V and J ends, which lost 6 bases and 3 bases, there was a span of 24 bases. The CDR3 loop is CASSHRPSLGVVKNIQYF. The DNA for the CDR3 is TGTGCCAGCAGCCACAGGCCCTCCTTGGGTGTAGTCAAAAACATTCAGTACTTC.

The chain joins TRBV7-2 to TRBJ2-7; 9 nucleotides line up with TRBD2. The germline CDR1 and CDR2 sequences are SGHTA and FQGNSA. V lost 1 base to trimming and J lost 6 bases; unmatched junction nucleotides: 4. This CDR3 is 14 amino acids long. The CDR3 loop reads CASSLDSGGSEQYF. CDR3 bases: TGTGCCAGCAGCTTAGATAGCGGGGGATCCGAGCAGTACTTC. The full variable domain, its missing parts supplied by reference TRBV7-2 and TRBJ2-7, is GAGVSQSPSNKVTEKGKDVELRCDPISGHTALYWYRQSLGQGLEFLIYFQGNSAPDKSGLPSDRFSAERTGGSVSTLTIQRTQQEDSAVYLCASSLDSGGSEQYFGPGTRLTVT.

This clone showed up just a few times. CDR3: CASSFRSEQYF. CDR3 coding DNA: TGTGCCAGCAGCTTTCGGTCGGAGCAGTACTTC. This chain joins TRBV14 and TRBJ2-7, with D unresolved. The CDR3 is 11 residues long. The germline V gene encodes CDR1 SGHDN and CDR2 FVKESK. V lost 5 bases to trimming and J lost 7 bases, with 9 bases between them.

This sequence joins TRBV12-5 and TRBJ1-4; 10 nucleotides match TRBD1. In germline, CDR1 is LGHNT, CDR2 FRNRAP. V lost 6 bases, J lost 8 bases, and 6 bases stayed unmatched. The CDR3 sequence is 14 residues long. The CDR3 reads CASGSDRGQEKLFF. For the CDR3, the DNA is TGTGCTAGTGGCTCAGACAGGGGGCAAGAAAAACTGTTTTTT.

This chain joins TRBV2 and TRBJ1-1; D might be TRBD1 (5 bases). Germline loops: CDR1 SNHLY, CDR2 FYNNEI. CDR3 size: 13 residues. Deletions cut 6 bases from V and 1 base from J, with 9 bases between. The CDR3 nucleotides are TGTGCCAGCAGCCTGACAGAGAACACTGAAGCTTTCTTT. This sequence encodes CASSLTENTEAFF.

This chain uses TRBV2 with TRBJ2-2, with D possibly matching TRBD2 (5 bases). The CDR3 consists of 14 residues. CDR1 is SNHLY, CDR2 FYNNEI, per germline. Trimming stripped 6 bases from V and 1 base from J, with 9 bases between. The CDR3 DNA sequence: TGTGCCAGCAGAGCGGACGGGAACACCGGGGAGCTGTTTTTT. Protein sequence: CASRADGNTGELFF. Using reference TRBV2 and TRBJ2-2 for the parts outside the CDR3, the full variable domain is EPEVTQTPSHQVTQMGQEVILRCVPISNHLYFYWYRQILGQKVEFLVSFYNNEISEKSEIFDDQFSVERPDGSNFTLKIRSTKLEDSAMYFCASRADGNTGELFFGEGSRLTVL.

V usage is TRBV3-1 (or the pseudogene TRBV3-2) and J usage is TRBJ2-5; D is perhaps TRBD1 (5 bases). The CDR3 is made up of 13 amino acids. Trimming left V 6 bases short and J 5 bases short, with 13 bases between. Per the germline V gene, CDR1 is LGHDT and CDR2 is YNNKEL (reference sequence). In DNA, the CDR3 is TGTGCCAGCAGGCGGCAGGGCCTTGAGACCCAGTACTTC. Encoded protein: CASRRQGLETQYF.